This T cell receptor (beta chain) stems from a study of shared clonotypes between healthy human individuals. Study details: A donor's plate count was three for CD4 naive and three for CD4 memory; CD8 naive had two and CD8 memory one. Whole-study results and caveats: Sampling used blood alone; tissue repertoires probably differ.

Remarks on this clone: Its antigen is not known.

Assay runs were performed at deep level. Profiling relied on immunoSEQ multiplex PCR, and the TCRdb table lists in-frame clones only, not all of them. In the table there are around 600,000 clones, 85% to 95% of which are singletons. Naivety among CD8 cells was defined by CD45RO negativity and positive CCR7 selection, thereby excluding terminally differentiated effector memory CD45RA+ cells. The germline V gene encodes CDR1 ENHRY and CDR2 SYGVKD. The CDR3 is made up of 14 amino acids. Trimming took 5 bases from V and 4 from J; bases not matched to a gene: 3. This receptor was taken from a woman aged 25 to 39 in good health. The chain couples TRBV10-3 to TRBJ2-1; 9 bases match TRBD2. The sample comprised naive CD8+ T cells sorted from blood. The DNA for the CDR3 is TGTGCCATCAGTTTTAGCGGGGGTTACAATGAGCAGTTCTTC. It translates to CAISFSGGYNEQFF.